These 3 T cell receptor beta chains share one sample of origin, sequenced in a study of CD8 T cells in ankylosing spondylitis. Using its own MiXCR run on the 5' RACE reads, TCRdb lists one record per CDR3 protein. The data show almost 250,000 distinct CDR3 sequences, about 30% seen once. Material for sequencing was blood, either unsorted or a sorted T cell fraction (not recorded which). The receptor set was obtained from a male donor with ankylosing spondylitis or in good health (not recorded which).

This clonotype was seen a handful of times. The chain uses TRBV28 and TRBJ2-1; the D gene is possibly TRBD1 (6 bases). This CDR3 comprises 19 residues. V lost 4 bases and J lost 3, with 25 bases in between. Germline CDR1 reads MDHEN; CDR2 reads SYDVKM. The CDR3 sequence is CASSSDITLQGHDYNEQFF. CDR3 nucleotides: TGTGCCAGCAGTTCCGACATTACTCTACAGGGACACGACTACAATGAGCAGTTCTTC.

V and J are TRBV5-6 and TRBJ1-4, with D perhaps TRBD1 (6 bases). The CDR3 spans 14 residues. V lost 4 bases, J lost 4 bases, and 11 bases lay in between. Germline assignment: CDR1 SGHDT and CDR2 YYEEEE. The CDR3 bases are TGTGCCAGCAGCAGGGACACGGGTAATGAAAAACTGTTTTTT. Amino acids: CASSRDTGNEKLFF.

DNA of the CDR3: TGCAGCGTCCACGAGCCAGCGAACACTGAAGCTTTCTTT. Translated, it gives CSVHEPANTEAFF. The chain is built from TRBV29-1 and TRBJ1-1, with no clear D. Germline V lookup: CDR1 SQVTM, CDR2 ANQGSEA. Trimming left V 6 bases short and J 1 base short, with 12 bases between. The CDR3 covers 13 residues.